This T cell receptor beta chain is drawn from a study of neurological immune-mediated disorders. Study-level findings and limits: Expansion of TCR clones was greatest in HTLV-1-associated myelopathy and smallest in multiple sclerosis, where it fell below that of healthy controls.

This clonotype occurred many times. The antigen is unknown. One entry per CDR3 protein, called by TCRdb with MiXCR from the 5' RACE reads. Here the sample spans roughly 70,000 distinct CDR3 sequences, about 4.2% being singletons. The junction had 9 bases not matched to a gene; V was cut back by 5 bases and J by 7 bases. The CDR3 has 15 residues. The receptor was derived from a man aged 25-40 years with multiple sclerosis. The chain uses TRBV12-3 or TRBV12-4 and TRBJ2-1; 9 bases align to TRBD2. The sequenced sample was PBMCs. The CDR3 loop is CASSPRDSGGNEQFF. The CDR3 bases are TGTGCCAGCAGTCCCCGTGATAGCGGGGGAAATGAGCAGTTCTTC.